This is a list of T cell receptor beta chains from one sample in a study of T cell responses to AZD1222 COVID-19 vaccine. Assay: immunoSEQ multiplex PCR; the TCRdb copy retains only in-frame clones and omits some. The sample comprises around 100,000 clones, about 93% of which are singletons, and 2.2% rests with the top ten. Sequences were derived from peripheral blood, sampled on day 0 of AZD1222 vaccination. Every receptor here comes from an adult in good health. Both conserved end residues are part of each CDR3. Each record gives: CDR3 length, J gene, D gene, V gene, clone size, CDR3 protein, CDR3 DNA. The D gene is left open where the match is weak. Clone size appears in some rows only: once, few, many, or a class for an expanded clone.

len: 14
j_gene: TRBJ2-5
d_gene: -
v_gene: TRBV14
abundance: -
CDR3aa: CASSLGSLTKTQYF
CDR3nt: TGTGCCAGCAGCCTCGGGAGCCTGACAAAGACCCAGTACTTC

len: 11
j_gene: TRBJ2-2
d_gene: -
v_gene: TRBV12-3/TRBV12-4
abundance: once
CDR3aa: CASSLSGELFF
CDR3nt: TGTGCCAGCAGTTTATCCGGGGAGCTGTTTTTT

len: 15
j_gene: TRBJ2-3
d_gene: -
v_gene: TRBV19
abundance: once
CDR3aa: CASSSQGRRTDTQYF
CDR3nt: TGTGCCAGTAGTTCTCAGGGGAGACGCACAGATACGCAGTATTTT

len: 16
j_gene: TRBJ1-5
d_gene: TRBD1
v_gene: TRBV7-2
abundance: -
CDR3aa: CASSLAAGGSNQPQHF
CDR3nt: TGTGCCAGCAGCTTAGCGGCAGGGGGAAGTAATCAGCCCCAGCATTTT

len: 15
j_gene: TRBJ1-2
d_gene: -
v_gene: TRBV5-1
abundance: -
CDR3aa: CASSLGQEKIYGYTF
CDR3nt: TGCGCCAGCAGCTTGGGACAGGAAAAAATTTATGGCTACACCTTC

len: 16
j_gene: TRBJ1-2
d_gene: -
v_gene: TRBV5-8
abundance: once
CDR3aa: CASSLAGSQAPYGYTF
CDR3nt: TGTGCCAGCAGCTTGGCGGGATCTCAGGCTCCCTATGGCTACACCTTC

len: 14
j_gene: TRBJ2-1
d_gene: TRBD1
v_gene: TRBV5-1
abundance: -
CDR3aa: CASSTNQGVSEQFF
CDR3nt: TGCGCCAGCAGCACCAACCAGGGGGTTTCTGAGCAGTTCTTC

len: 15
j_gene: TRBJ1-1
d_gene: TRBD1
v_gene: TRBV3-1/TRBV3-2
abundance: -
CDR3aa: CASSQGDRGHTEAFF
CDR3nt: TGTGCCAGCAGCCAGGGGGACAGGGGGCACACTGAAGCTTTCTTT

len: 14
j_gene: TRBJ1-4
d_gene: TRBD1
v_gene: TRBV5-5
abundance: -
CDR3aa: CASSPDRGNEKLFF
CDR3nt: TGTGCCAGCAGCCCTGACAGGGGTAATGAAAAACTGTTTTTT

len: 13
j_gene: TRBJ1-2
d_gene: -
v_gene: TRBV28
abundance: -
CDR3aa: CASSLTGSPGYTF
CDR3nt: TGTGCCAGCAGTTTGACAGGCAGTCCTGGCTACACCTTC

len: 17
j_gene: TRBJ2-2
d_gene: -
v_gene: TRBV4-1
abundance: -
CDR3aa: CASSQSRGSQHTGELFF
CDR3nt: TGCGCCAGCAGCCAATCTCGGGGTAGCCAACACACCGGGGAGCTGTTTTTT

len: 14
j_gene: TRBJ1-5
d_gene: -
v_gene: TRBV6-5
abundance: -
CDR3aa: CASSPRQGYQPQHF
CDR3nt: TGTGCCAGCAGTCCCCGGCAGGGCTATCAGCCCCAGCATTTT

len: 15
j_gene: TRBJ1-2
d_gene: -
v_gene: TRBV7-2
abundance: -
CDR3aa: CASSLPPTAYYGYTF
CDR3nt: TGTGCCAGCAGCTTACCTCCGACAGCCTACTATGGCTACACCTTC